Below, 27 T cell receptor beta chains from the same sample are listed, as sequenced in a study of blood T cell repertoires in COVID-19. Data came from immunoSEQ multiplex PCR; TCRdb stores just in-frame clones and leaves some out. The sample lists approximately 210,000 clones, less than 95% occurring once. Sequenced: peripheral blood. The receptors originated from a man younger than 40 with COVID-19, enrolled during active disease.

The rearrangement joins TRBV28 to TRBJ2-7; 10 nucleotides align to TRBD1. The CDR3 extends over 16 amino acids. J lost 3 bases, V lost 6 bases, and 11 bases had no gene match. Germline values: CDR1 MDHEN, CDR2 SYDVKM. This CDR3 reads CASRGQGLIYGYEQYF. The CDR3 coding sequence is TGTGCCAGCAGGGGACAGGGGCTGATATATGGCTACGAGCAGTACTTC.

The V call is TRBV5-1, the J call TRBJ2-3, with D tentatively TRBD1 (6 bases). V lost 0 bases and J 4 bases, leaving 12 bases between the germline ends. This CDR3 has 15 amino acids. Germline V gene sequence: CDR1 SGHRS, CDR2 YFSETQ. CDR3 protein: CASSLGVGGADTQYF. CDR3 bases: TGCGCCAGCAGCTTGGGGGTAGGGGGAGCAGATACGCAGTATTTT.

The rearrangement joins TRBV6-1 to TRBJ2-7, with 8 nucleotides matching TRBD2. V was pared by 2 bases and J by 1 base, with 1 base of the junction left unmatched. The CDR3 is 14 residues long. Germline-derived CDR1 and CDR2 are MNHNS and SASEGT. CDR3 nucleotide sequence: TGTGCCAGCAGTGAAACTAGCGGTTCCTACGAGCAGTACTTC. As protein: CASSETSGSYEQYF.

This clone has a handful of counts. The rearrangement joins TRBV5-1 to TRBJ1-1; D perhaps matches TRBD1 (6 bases). The V gene's germline CDR1 is SGHRS and CDR2 YFSETQ. V lost 0 bases, J lost 2 bases, and 14 bases lay in between. The CDR3 contains 16 residues. CDR3 bases: TGCGCCAGCAGCTTGGGCCGGGGACACTATAACACTGAAGCTTTCTTT. Translated, it gives CASSLGRGHYNTEAFF.

DNA of the CDR3: TGTGCCAGCAGTCTCGACTCGGGTAATGAAAAACTGTTTTTT. As protein: CASSLDSGNEKLFF. The chain couples TRBV6-6 to TRBJ1-4, with D unresolved. CDR3 size: 14 residues. Germline V gene lookup returns CDR1 MNHNY and CDR2 SVGAGI (reference sequence). V gave up 5 bases and J gave up 4 bases, with 11 bases separating them.

This clone was seen only once. The CDR3 spells CASLRRNTEAFF. CDR3 in DNA: TGTGCCAGCCTTCGTAGGAACACTGAAGCTTTCTTT. The genes are TRBV2 and TRBJ1-1; D is unresolved. The CDR3 length is 12 residues. Germline CDR1 and CDR2: SNHLY and FYNNEI. V lost 8 bases and J 1 base, leaving 8 bases between the germline ends.

About this clone: Within the sample, other DNA sequences also encode this same CDR3. The rearrangement links TRBV19 to TRBJ1-5; no firm D call. Trimming took 10 bases from V and 2 from J, leaving 3 bases between them. This CDR3 has 10 amino acids. CDR1 LNHDA and CDR2 SQIVND come from the germline V gene (reference sequence). The CDR3 spells CATGNQPQHF. The CDR3 DNA follows: TGTGCCACTGGCAATCAGCCCCAGCATTTT.

The chain uses TRBV2 and TRBJ1-6; TRBD1 matches 9 bases. The V gene end was trimmed by 6 bases and the J gene end by 9 bases; junction bases not matched to a gene: 9. The CDR3 length is 15 residues. The germline gives CDR1 SNHLY, CDR2 FYNNEI. In nucleotides, the CDR3 is TGTGCCAGCAGGGAGGACAGGGGCCTTTTTTCACCCCTCCACTTT. Translation gives CASREDRGLFSPLHF.

This chain connects TRBV7-9 to TRBJ2-5; D is uncertain. This CDR3 has 13 amino acids. Trimming left V 0 bases short and J 4 bases short, with 6 bases between. Germline assignment: CDR1 SEHNR and CDR2 FQNEAQ (reference sequence). The CDR3 DNA sequence: TGTGCCAGCAGCTTAGCCCACACAGAGACCCAGTACTTC. It encodes CASSLAHTETQYF.

The V call is TRBV5-1, the J call TRBJ1-2; D is unresolved. The CDR3 is 14 amino acids. V lost 0 bases and J lost 3, with 9 bases in between. The germline V gene encodes CDR1 SGHRS and CDR2 YFSETQ. The CDR3 DNA is TGCGCCAGCAGCTTGGACCCATCGGACTATGGCTACACCTTC. Translating gives CASSLDPSDYGYTF.

V and J are TRBV6-1 and TRBJ1-3; D possibly corresponds to TRBD1 (6 bases). Between the trimmed V and J ends, which lost 1 base and 4 bases, there was a span of 17 bases. The CDR3 is made up of 17 amino acids. Germline V gene lookup returns CDR1 MNHNS and CDR2 SASEGT. The CDR3 region is CASSEVMLRGTGNTIYF. The CDR3 coding sequence is TGTGCCAGCAGTGAAGTCATGCTCAGGGGCACCGGAAACACCATATATTTT.

The V call is TRBV5-1, the J call TRBJ2-1; 9 nucleotides align to TRBD2. The CDR3 is 17 residues long. Looked up from germline, CDR1 is SGHRS and CDR2 is YFSETQ. J gave up 4 bases and V 0 bases, and 8 bases lay outside the gene matches. CDR3 in amino acids: CASSLGDSGGLYNEQFF. The CDR3 bases are TGCGCCAGCAGCTTGGGTGATAGCGGGGGCCTGTACAATGAGCAGTTCTTC.

The chain employs TRBV6-5 and TRBJ2-3; 7 bases agree with TRBD2. The CDR3 sequence is 15 residues long. In germline, CDR1 is MNHEY, CDR2 SVGAGI. V lost 6 bases and J lost 5; bases outside the gene matches: 11. CDR3 amino acids: CASRAAGDCGDTQYF. CDR3 bases: TGTGCCAGCAGGGCCGCGGGGGACTGCGGAGATACGCAGTATTTT.

This clone was recorded once. The chain carries TRBV19 and TRBJ1-4; 9 bases line up with TRBD1. CDR3 length equals 16 residues. CDR1 LNHDA and CDR2 SQIVND come from the germline V gene (reference sequence). The J segment lost 8 bases and the V segment lost 6 bases, leaving 13 bases of the junction unmatched. CDR3 in DNA: TGTGCCAGTAGAAAGACTGGACAGGGGCATCGGGAAAAACTGTTTTTT. It is translated as CASRKTGQGHREKLFF.

The gene calls are TRBV6-1 and TRBJ2-1; 8 nucleotides agree with TRBD2. CDR3 size: 17 residues. The junction had 9 bases not matched to a gene; V was cut back by 2 bases and J by 3 bases. From germline, CDR1 is MNHNS and CDR2 SASEGT. This chain's CDR3 is CASSEWGGGTNYNEQFF. CDR3 sequence (DNA): TGTGCCAGCAGTGAATGGGGCGGGGGGACCAACTACAATGAGCAGTTCTTC.

This chain's CDR3 is CASSLGSTVHGYTF. The CDR3 DNA sequence: TGTGCCAGCAGTTTAGGGTCGACAGTACATGGCTACACCTTC. The chain recombines TRBV27 with TRBJ1-2; TRBD1 is a possible D gene (5 bases). The CDR3 loop spans 14 amino acids. The germline gives CDR1 MNHEY, CDR2 SMNVEV (reference sequence). V shed 2 bases and J shed 6 bases, with 13 bases lying between them.

The chain employs TRBV10-1 and TRBJ2-1; 7 positions agree with TRBD2. Losses at the gene ends were 3 bases for V and 4 bases for J; bases not matched to a gene: 3. The CDR3 has 14 residues. In germline, CDR1 is WNHNN, CDR2 SYGVQD (reference sequence). CDR3 region: CASSEGTMYNEQFF. CDR3 sequence (DNA): TGCGCCAGCAGTGAAGGGACTATGTACAATGAGCAGTTCTTC.

The rearrangement joins TRBV5-4 to TRBJ1-2; D gene unclear. The V gene lost 0 bases and the J gene lost 8 bases, with 8 bases spanning the gap. This CDR3 comprises 12 residues. Per germline, CDR1 SGHNT and CDR2 YYREEE (reference sequence). The DNA of the CDR3 is TGTGCCAGCAGCTTGGATAGAGGGGGCTACACCTTC. It specifies CASSLDRGGYTF.

This clone was seen only once. The CDR3 DNA reads as TGTGCCAGCAGTTCCCCTGGAGCGGGGACTTATGAGCAGTTCTTC. Translating gives CASSSPGAGTYEQFF. The chain carries TRBV6-2 or TRBV6-3 and TRBJ2-1; 7 bases match TRBD2. Germline V gene sequence: CDR1 MNHEY, CDR2 SVGEGT. V lost 4 bases and J lost 8; bases outside the gene matches: 11. CDR3 size: 15 residues.

This clone was seen just once. This chain links TRBV14 with TRBJ1-1, with TRBD1 matching over 11 bases. This CDR3 comprises 13 residues. The trim removed 6 bases at V and 11 bases at J, leaving 8 bases unmatched. From germline, CDR1 is SGHDN and CDR2 FVKESK. CDR3 sequence: CASRPGQGDGAFF. The DNA of the CDR3 is TGTGCCAGCAGACCGGGACAGGGGGACGGGGCTTTCTTT.

V is TRBV6-2 or TRBV6-3 and J is TRBJ1-2; D may be TRBD1 (5 bases). The CDR3 has 12 amino acids. Germline lookup yields CDR1 MNHEY and CDR2 SVGEGT. Trimming took 0 bases from V and 7 from J, leaving 6 bases between them. The CDR3 loop is CASSYSGPGYTF. The CDR3 bases are TGTGCCAGCAGTTACTCGGGGCCTGGCTACACCTTC.

The J gene is TRBJ1-2, the V gene TRBV6-6, with D unresolved. There are 14 residues in the CDR3. The V gene lost 0 bases and the J gene lost 2 bases, with 7 bases spanning the gap. CDR1 and CDR2 from the germline V gene are MNHNY and SVGAGI (reference sequence). CDR3: CASSYSVENYGYTF. CDR3 bases: TGTGCCAGCAGTTACTCGGTGGAGAACTATGGCTACACCTTC.

This CDR3 reads CASSPPPGQGIGYTF. The CDR3 coding sequence is TGTGCCAGCTCACCACCCCCGGGACAGGGGATAGGCTACACCTTC. V usage is TRBV18 and J usage is TRBJ1-2; 10 bases match TRBD1. CDR3 length equals 15 residues. V gave up 0 bases and J gave up 8 bases; unmatched junction bases: 6. CDR1 and CDR2 (germline): KGHSH, LQKENI.

The chain uses TRBV9 and TRBJ1-1; 8 bases agree with TRBD1. Germline assignment: CDR1 SGDLS and CDR2 YYNGEE. The CDR3 has 14 residues. Trimming at V came to 0 bases and at J to 4 bases, leaving 2 bases not matched to a gene. The chain's CDR3 is CASSVGGQGTEAFF. The CDR3 nucleotides read TGTGCCAGCAGCGTAGGAGGACAGGGCACTGAAGCTTTCTTT.

This sequence joins TRBV7-9 and TRBJ1-2; 9 nucleotides align to TRBD1. This CDR3 spans 17 amino acids. V shed 0 bases and J 0 bases; nucleotides not matched to a gene: 5. CDR1 SEHNR and CDR2 FQNEAQ come from the germline V gene (reference sequence). As DNA, the CDR3 is TGTGCCAGCAGCTTAGCCTGGGACAGGGAAGCTAACTATGGCTACACCTTC. It translates to CASSLAWDREANYGYTF.

The chain carries TRBV27 and TRBJ1-5, with 7 nucleotides matching TRBD1. CDR3 length: 16 amino acids. With 5 bases clipped from V and 3 bases from J, the junction kept 10 bases outside the gene matches. From germline, CDR1 is MNHEY and CDR2 SMNVEV (reference sequence). The CDR3 DNA sequence: TGTGCCAGCAGTGGGCGACAGGGACCTACCAATCAGCCCCAGCATTTT. Encoded protein: CASSGRQGPTNQPQHF.

V and J are TRBV12-5 and TRBJ1-4; 7 positions agree with TRBD1. Trimming took 5 bases from V and 3 from J; bases not matched to a gene: 9. This CDR3 has 16 residues. Germline V gene sequence: CDR1 LGHNT, CDR2 FRNRAP. The CDR3 sequence: CASGLSYGTANEKLFF. DNA of the CDR3: TGTGCTAGTGGTCTTTCCTACGGGACAGCTAATGAAAAACTGTTTTTT.